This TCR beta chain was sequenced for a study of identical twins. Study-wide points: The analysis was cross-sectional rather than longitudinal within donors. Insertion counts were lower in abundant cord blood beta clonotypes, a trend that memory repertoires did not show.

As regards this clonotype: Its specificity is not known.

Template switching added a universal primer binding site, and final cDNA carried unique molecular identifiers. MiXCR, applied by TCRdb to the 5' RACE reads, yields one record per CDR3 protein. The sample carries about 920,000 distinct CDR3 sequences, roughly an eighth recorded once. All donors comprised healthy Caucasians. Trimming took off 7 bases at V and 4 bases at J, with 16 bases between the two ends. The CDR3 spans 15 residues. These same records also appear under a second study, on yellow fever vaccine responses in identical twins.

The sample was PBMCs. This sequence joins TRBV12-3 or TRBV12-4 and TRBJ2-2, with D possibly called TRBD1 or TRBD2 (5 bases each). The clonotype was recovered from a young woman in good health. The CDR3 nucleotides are TGTGCCAGCAATTATCAGGGAGCTATCACCGGGGAGCTGTTTTTT. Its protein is CASNYQGAITGELFF.